The 7 T cell receptor beta chains given below trace back to one sample, sequenced in a study of blood T cells in healthy people across ages. PCR was performed a second time for about 7 to 12 cycles using a sample-barcoded 5' primer and a J-beta primer mix. TCRdb re-analysed the 5' RACE reads in MiXCR, keeping a single row per CDR3 protein. The sample has 800,000 or so distinct CDR3 sequences, 25% seen once. This sample also appeared in a second study, on T cells of mothers and their children.

Sample: blood. The receptors shown here come from a boy aged 5 to 17 in good health.

This chain joins TRBV10-2 and TRBJ2-1; 9 nucleotides agree with TRBD2. J gave up 2 bases and V 4 bases, and 3 bases lay outside the gene matches. The CDR3 has 15 residues. Germline CDR1 is WSHSY and CDR2 is SAAADI. The CDR3 coding sequence is TGCGCCAGCAGTGCGGCTAGCGGGACCTACAATGAGCAGTTCTTC. Amino acid sequence: CASSAASGTYNEQFF.

V and J are TRBV5-1 and TRBJ2-7; 7 positions match TRBD2. This CDR3 spans 13 amino acids. CDR1 and CDR2 from the germline V gene are SGHRS and YFSETQ. Trimming cost V 5 bases and J 7 bases; bases outside gene matches: 9. CDR3 DNA: TGCGCCAGCAGTCCGTGGGAGGGCTGGGAGCAGTACTTC. This sequence encodes CASSPWEGWEQYF.

This clonotype was observed a handful of times. This chain links TRBV28 with TRBJ2-7; 11 bases map to TRBD2. The CDR3 has 15 amino acids. Germline V CDR1 and CDR2: MDHEN, SYDVKM. V lost 6 bases and J lost 2; bases outside the gene matches: 6. DNA of the CDR3: TGTGCCAGCAGGCGGGGACTAGCGGAACCCTACGAGCAGTACTTC. Translated, it gives CASRRGLAEPYEQYF.

This clonotype was seen only a few times. V usage is TRBV4-3 and J usage is TRBJ2-5; D may be TRBD1 or TRBD2 (5 bases each). With 5 bases removed from V and 2 bases from J, the gap between germline ends came to 15 bases. The CDR3 is 15 amino acids. Germline assignment: CDR1 LGHNA and CDR2 YSLEER. The CDR3 nucleotides read TGCGCCAGCAGCGAGGGGAGCCGAGGGCAAGAGACCCAGTACTTC. As protein: CASSEGSRGQETQYF.

The rearrangement joins TRBV7-3 to TRBJ2-5; TRBD1 matches at 8 bases. TRBJ2-1 matches the DNA end more closely, so the J call is doubtful. Germline V gene lookup returns CDR1 SGHTA and CDR2 FQGTGA. The CDR3 covers 14 residues. CDR3 sequence reads: CASSVDRDHNEQFF. The DNA of the CDR3 is TGTGCCAGCAGCGTGGACAGGGACCACAATGAGCAGTTCTTC.

This chain links TRBV30 with TRBJ1-2; 8 bases agree with TRBD1. The CDR3 totals 12 residues. V trimming: 7 bases; J trimming: 5 bases; junction bases outside the gene matches: 6. From germline, CDR1 is GTSNPN and CDR2 SVGIG (reference sequence). The CDR3 bases are TGTGCCTTTTCCGGACAGGGTTATGGCTACACCTTC. Encoded protein: CAFSGQGYGYTF.

This chain uses TRBV20-1 with TRBJ2-5; 7 nucleotides agree with TRBD1. TRBJ2-1 explains the end of the DNA better; the J call may be wrong. Germline V CDR1 and CDR2: DFQATT, SNEGSKA (reference sequence). This CDR3 is built from 13 residues. For the CDR3, the DNA is TGCAGTGCAGCCGGACAGGCAGTCGATGAGCAGTTCTTC. It encodes CSAAGQAVDEQFF.